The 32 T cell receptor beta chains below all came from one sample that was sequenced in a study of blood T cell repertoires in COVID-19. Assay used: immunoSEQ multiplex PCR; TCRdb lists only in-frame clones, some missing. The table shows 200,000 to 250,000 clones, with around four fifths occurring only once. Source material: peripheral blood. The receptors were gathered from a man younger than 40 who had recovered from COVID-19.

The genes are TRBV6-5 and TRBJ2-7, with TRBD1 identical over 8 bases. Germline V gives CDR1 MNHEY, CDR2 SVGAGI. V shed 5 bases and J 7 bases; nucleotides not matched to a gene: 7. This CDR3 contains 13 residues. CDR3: CASSPDRAWEQYV. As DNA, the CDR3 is TGTGCCAGCAGTCCGGACAGGGCGTGGGAGCAGTACGTC.

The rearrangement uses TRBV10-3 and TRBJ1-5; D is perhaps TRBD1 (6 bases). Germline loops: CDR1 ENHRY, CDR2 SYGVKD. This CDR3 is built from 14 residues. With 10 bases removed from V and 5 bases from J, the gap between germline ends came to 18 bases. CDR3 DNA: TGTGCCACCCCACAGGGCGCGGTTCATCAGCCCCAGCATTTT. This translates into CATPQGAVHQPQHF.

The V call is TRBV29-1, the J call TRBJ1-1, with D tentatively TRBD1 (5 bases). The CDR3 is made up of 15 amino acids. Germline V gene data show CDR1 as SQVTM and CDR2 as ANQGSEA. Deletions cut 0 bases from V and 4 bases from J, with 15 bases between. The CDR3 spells CSVEEKTAPGTEAFF. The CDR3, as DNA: TGCAGCGTTGAAGAGAAGACAGCTCCCGGCACTGAAGCTTTCTTT. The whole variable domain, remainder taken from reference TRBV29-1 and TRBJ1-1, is SAVISQKPSRDICQRGTSLTIQCQVDSQVTMMFWYRQQPGQSLTLIATANQGSEATYESGFVIDKFPISRPNLTFSTLTVSNMSPEDSSIYLCSVEEKTAPGTEAFFGQGTRLTVV.

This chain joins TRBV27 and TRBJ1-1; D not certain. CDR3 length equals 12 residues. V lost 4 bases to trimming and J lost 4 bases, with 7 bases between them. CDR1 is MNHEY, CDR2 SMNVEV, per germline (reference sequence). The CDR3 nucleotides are TGTGCCAGCAGTTCCCTAGGCACTGAAGCTTTCTTT. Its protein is CASSSLGTEAFF.

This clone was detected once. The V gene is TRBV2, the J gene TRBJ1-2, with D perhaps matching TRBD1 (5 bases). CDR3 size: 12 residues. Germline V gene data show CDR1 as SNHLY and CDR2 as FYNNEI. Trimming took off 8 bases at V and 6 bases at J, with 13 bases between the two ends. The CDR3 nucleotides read TGTGCCAGCTTTGGGGGGTTGGATGGCTACACCTTC. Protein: CASFGGLDGYTF.

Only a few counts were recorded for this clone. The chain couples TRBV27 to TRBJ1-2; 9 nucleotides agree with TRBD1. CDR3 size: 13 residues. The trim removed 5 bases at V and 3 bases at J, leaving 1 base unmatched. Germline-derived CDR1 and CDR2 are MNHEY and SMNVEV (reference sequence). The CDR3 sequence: CASSGQGYYGYTF. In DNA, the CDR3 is TGTGCCAGCAGTGGACAGGGGTACTATGGCTACACCTTC.

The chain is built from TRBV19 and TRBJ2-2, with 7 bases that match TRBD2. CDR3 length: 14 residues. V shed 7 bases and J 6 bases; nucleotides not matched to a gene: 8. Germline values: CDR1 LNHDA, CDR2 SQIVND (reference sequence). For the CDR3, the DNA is TGTGCCAGTAAGGTCAGCGGGGCCCCCGGGGAGCTGTTTTTT. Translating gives CASKVSGAPGELFF.

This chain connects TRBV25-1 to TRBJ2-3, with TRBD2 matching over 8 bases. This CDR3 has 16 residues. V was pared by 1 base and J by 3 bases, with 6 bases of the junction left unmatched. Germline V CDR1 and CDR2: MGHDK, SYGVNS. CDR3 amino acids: CASSELDSGDTDTQYF. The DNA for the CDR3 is TGTGCCAGCAGTGAATTGGATAGCGGGGATACAGATACGCAGTATTTT.

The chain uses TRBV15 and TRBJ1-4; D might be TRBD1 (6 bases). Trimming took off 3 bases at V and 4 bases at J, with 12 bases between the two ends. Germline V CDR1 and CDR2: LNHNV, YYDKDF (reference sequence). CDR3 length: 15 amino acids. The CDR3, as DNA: TGTGCCACCAGCAGGAAGGACAGAGATAATGAAAAACTGTTTTTT. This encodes CATSRKDRDNEKLFF.

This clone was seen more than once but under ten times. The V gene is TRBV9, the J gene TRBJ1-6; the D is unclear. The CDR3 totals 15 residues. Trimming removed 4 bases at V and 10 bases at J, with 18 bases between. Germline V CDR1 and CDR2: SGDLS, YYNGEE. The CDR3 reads CASSPRSEGGSPLHF. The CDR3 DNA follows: TGTGCCAGCAGCCCCCGGTCTGAGGGTGGGTCACCCCTCCACTTT.

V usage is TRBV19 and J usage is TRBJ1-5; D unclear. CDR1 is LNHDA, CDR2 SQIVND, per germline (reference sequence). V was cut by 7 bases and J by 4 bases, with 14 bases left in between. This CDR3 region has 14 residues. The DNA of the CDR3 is TGTGCCAGTACTCCTTCAGGACTTAATCAGCCCCAGCATTTT. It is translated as CASTPSGLNQPQHF. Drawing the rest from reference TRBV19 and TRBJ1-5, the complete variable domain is DGGITQSPKYLFRKEGQNVTLSCEQNLNHDAMYWYRQDPGQGLRLIYYSQIVNDFQKGDIAEGYSVSREKKESFPLTVTSAQKNPTAFYLCASTPSGLNQPQHFGDGTRLSIL.

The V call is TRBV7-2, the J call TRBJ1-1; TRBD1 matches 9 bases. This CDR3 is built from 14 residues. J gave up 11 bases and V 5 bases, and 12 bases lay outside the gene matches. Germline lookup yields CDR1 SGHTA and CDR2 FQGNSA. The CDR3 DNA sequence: TGTGCCAGCAGCCCAATCACAGGGGGCGCTGGGGCTTTCTTT. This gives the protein CASSPITGGAGAFF.

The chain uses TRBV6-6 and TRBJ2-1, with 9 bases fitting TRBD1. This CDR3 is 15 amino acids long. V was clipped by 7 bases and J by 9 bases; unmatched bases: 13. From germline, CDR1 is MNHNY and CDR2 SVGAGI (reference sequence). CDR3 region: CASNIQGALSGEQFF. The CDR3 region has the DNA TGTGCCAGCAACATACAGGGGGCGCTTTCGGGTGAGCAGTTCTTC.

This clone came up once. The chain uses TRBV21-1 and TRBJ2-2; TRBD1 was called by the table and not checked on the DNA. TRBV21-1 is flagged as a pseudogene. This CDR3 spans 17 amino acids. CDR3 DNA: TGTGCCAGCAGCAAAGAGCCAGGACAGGGGAACACCGGGGAGCTGTTTTTT. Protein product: CASSKEPGQGNTGELFF.

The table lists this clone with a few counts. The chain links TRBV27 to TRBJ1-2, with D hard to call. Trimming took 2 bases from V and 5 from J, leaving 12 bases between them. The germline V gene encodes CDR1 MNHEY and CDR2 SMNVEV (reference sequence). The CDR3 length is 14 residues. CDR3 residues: CASSLVASGYGYTF. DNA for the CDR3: TGTGCCAGCAGTTTAGTCGCGTCGGGGTATGGCTACACCTTC.

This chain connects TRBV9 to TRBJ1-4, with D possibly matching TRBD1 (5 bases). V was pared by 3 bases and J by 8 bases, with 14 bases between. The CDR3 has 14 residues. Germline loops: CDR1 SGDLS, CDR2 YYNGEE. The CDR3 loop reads CASSAQASSEKLFF. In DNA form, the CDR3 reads TGTGCCAGCAGCGCACAGGCATCGAGCGAAAAACTGTTTTTT.

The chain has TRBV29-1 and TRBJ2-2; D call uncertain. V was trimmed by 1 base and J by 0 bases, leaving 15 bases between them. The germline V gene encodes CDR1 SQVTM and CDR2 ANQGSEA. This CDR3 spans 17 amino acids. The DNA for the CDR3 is TGCAGCGTTGAAGGTCGTAATACAGTCGCGAACACCGGGGAGCTGTTTTTT. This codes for CSVEGRNTVANTGELFF.

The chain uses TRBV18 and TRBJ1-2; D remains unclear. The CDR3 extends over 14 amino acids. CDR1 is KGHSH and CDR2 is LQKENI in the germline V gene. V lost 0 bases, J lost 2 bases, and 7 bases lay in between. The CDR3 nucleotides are TGTGCCAGCTCACCACCGGCACAGAACTATGGCTACACCTTC. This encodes CASSPPAQNYGYTF.

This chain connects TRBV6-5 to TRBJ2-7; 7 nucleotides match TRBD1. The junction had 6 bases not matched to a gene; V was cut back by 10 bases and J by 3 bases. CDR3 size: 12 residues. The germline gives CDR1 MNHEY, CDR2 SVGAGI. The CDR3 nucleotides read TGTGCCACCCAAGGGACAGTCTACGAGCAGTACTTC. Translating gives CATQGTVYEQYF.

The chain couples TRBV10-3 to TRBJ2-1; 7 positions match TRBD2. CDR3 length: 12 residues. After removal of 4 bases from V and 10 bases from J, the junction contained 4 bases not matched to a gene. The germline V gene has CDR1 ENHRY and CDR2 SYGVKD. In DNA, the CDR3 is TGTGCCATCAGTGCTGGGGACTACGAGCAGTTCTTC. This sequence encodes CAISAGDYEQFF.

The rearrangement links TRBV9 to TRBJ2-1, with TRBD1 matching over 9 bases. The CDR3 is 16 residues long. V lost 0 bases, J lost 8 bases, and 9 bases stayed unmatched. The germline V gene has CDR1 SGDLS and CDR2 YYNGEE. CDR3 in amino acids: CASSVGFGTGSDEQFF. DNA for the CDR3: TGTGCCAGCAGCGTAGGGTTTGGGACAGGGAGCGATGAGCAGTTCTTC.

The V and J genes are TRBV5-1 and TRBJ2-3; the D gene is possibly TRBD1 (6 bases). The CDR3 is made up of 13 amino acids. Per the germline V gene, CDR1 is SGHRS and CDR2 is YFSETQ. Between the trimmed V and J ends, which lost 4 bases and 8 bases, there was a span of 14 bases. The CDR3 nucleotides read TGCGCCAGCAGCGCAGGACTGGGGGCTACGCAGTATTTT. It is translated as CASSAGLGATQYF. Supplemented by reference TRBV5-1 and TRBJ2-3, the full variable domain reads KAGVTQTPRYLIKTRGQQVTLSCSPISGHRSVSWYQQTPGQGLQFLFEYFSETQRNKGNFPGRFSGRQFSNSRSEMNVSTLELGDSALYLCASSAGLGATQYFGPGTRLTVL.

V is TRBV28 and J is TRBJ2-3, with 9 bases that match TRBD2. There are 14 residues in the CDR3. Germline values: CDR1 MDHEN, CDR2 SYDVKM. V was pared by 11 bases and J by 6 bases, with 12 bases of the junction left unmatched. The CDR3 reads CAVSGTSNSDTQYF. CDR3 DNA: TGTGCCGTATCCGGGACTAGCAATTCCGATACGCAGTATTTT.

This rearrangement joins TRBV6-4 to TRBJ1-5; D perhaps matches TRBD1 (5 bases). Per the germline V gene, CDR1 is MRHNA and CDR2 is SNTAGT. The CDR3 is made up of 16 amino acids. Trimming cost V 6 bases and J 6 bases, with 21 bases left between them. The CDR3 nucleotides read TGTGCCAGCAGCACACCGAACGGGACTTTCGGTCAGCCCCAGCATTTT. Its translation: CASSTPNGTFGQPQHF.

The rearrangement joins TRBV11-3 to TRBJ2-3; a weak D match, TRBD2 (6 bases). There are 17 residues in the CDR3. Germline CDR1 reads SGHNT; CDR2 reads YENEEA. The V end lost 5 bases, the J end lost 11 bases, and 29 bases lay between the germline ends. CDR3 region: CASSDGPGTPSGVVQYF. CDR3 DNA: TGTGCCAGCAGCGACGGCCCCGGGACTCCCAGTGGTGTGGTGCAGTATTTT. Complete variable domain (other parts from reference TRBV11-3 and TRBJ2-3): EAGVVQSPRYKIIEKKQPVAFWCNPISGHNTLYWYLQNLGQGPELLIRYENEEAVDDSQLPKDRFSAERLKGVDSTLKIQPAELGDSAVYLCASSDGPGTPSGVVQYFGPGTRLTVL.

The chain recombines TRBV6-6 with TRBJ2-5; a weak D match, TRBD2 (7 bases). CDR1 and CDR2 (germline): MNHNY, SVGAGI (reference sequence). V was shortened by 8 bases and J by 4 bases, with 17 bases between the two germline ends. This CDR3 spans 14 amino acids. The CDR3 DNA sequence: TGTGCCAGCTCACAGGGAGGGTACCCAGAGACCCAGTACTTC. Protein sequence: CASSQGGYPETQYF.

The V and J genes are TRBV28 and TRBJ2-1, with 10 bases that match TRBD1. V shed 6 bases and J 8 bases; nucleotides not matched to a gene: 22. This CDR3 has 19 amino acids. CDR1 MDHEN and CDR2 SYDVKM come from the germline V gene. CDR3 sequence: CASSSRRVTGTGVIHEQFF. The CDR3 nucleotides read TGTGCCAGCAGCTCCCGCCGGGTCACCGGGACAGGGGTGATCCATGAGCAGTTCTTC.

In nucleotides, the CDR3 is TGTGCCTGGAGGGGATCTTCTACAGGGAACACTGAAGCTTTCTTT. Amino acids: CAWRGSSTGNTEAFF. The V gene is TRBV30, the J gene TRBJ1-1, with D tentatively TRBD1 (5 bases). The CDR3 spans 15 residues. Deletions cut 3 bases from V and 1 base from J, with 15 bases between. Germline V gene lookup returns CDR1 GTSNPN and CDR2 SVGIG (reference sequence).

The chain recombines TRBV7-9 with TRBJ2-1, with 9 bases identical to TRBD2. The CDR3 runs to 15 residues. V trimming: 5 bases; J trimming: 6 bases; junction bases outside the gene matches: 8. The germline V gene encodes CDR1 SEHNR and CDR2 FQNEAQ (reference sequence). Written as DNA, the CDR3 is TGTGCCAGCAGCCCACAGCGGGGGGCGGTCAATGAGCAGTTCTTC. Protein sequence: CASSPQRGAVNEQFF.

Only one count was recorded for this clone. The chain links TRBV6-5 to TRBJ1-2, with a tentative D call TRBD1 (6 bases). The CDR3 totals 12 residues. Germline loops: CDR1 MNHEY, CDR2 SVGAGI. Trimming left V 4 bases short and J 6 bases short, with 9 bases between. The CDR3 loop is CASSFWTDGYTF. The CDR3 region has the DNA TGTGCCAGCAGTTTTTGGACAGATGGCTACACCTTC.

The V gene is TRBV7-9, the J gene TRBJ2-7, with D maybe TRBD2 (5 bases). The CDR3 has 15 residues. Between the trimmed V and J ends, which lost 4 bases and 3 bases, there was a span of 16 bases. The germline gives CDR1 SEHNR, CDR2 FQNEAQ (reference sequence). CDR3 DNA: TGTGCCAGCAGCTCCACGGGGAACAGCGACTACGAGCAGTACTTC. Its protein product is CASSSTGNSDYEQYF.

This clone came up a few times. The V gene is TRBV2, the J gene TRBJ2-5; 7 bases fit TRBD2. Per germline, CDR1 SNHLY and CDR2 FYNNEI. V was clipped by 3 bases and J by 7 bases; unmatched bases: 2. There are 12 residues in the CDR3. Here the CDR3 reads CASSDTGGTQYF. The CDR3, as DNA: TGTGCCAGCAGTGACACGGGAGGGACCCAGTACTTC. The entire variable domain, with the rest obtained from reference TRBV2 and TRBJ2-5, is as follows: EPEVTQTPSHQVTQMGQEVILRCVPISNHLYFYWYRQILGQKVEFLVSFYNNEISEKSEIFDDQFSVERPDGSNFTLKIRSTKLEDSAMYFCASSDTGGTQYFGPGTRLLVL.